This T cell receptor (beta chain) emerged from a study of CD8 T cells in ankylosing spondylitis. General observations from the study: The study looked at matched synovial fluid samples from ankylosing spondylitis patients. Disease-linked clones were reported to be significantly enriched there. Characteristic of ankylosing spondylitis blood, it appeared, was a TCR beta motif comprising about eight highly homologous variants. Past studies reported some motif variants in reactive arthritis synovial fluid and blood. Disease-linked clones bore a CD8+ phenotype, appearing relatively rarely in peripheral blood.

Comment on this clonotype: The antigen remains unidentified.

Making the TCR beta libraries involved quantitative 5'-RACE with molecular barcodes. TCRdb re-called the 5' RACE reads with MiXCR, one entry per CDR3 protein. In the table there are hundreds of thousands of distinct CDR3 sequences, roughly 18% of which are singletons. Per germline, CDR1 SGDLS and CDR2 YYNGEE. The CDR3 sequence is 15 residues long. Between the trimmed V and J ends, which lost 0 bases and 0 bases, there was a span of 8 bases. The specimen was blood, either unsorted or a sorted T cell fraction (not recorded which). This TCR came from a male donor with ankylosing spondylitis. The chain links TRBV9 to TRBJ2-3; D is undetermined. The CDR3 spells CASSVAGSSTDTQYF. The CDR3 bases are TGTGCCAGCAGCGTAGCCGGGTCTAGCACAGATACGCAGTATTTT.